These 16 T cell receptor beta chains share one sample of origin, sequenced in a study of blood T cell dynamics during melanoma immunotherapy. Some clones are missing from TCRdb's copy, which holds only in-frame ones; the method was immunoSEQ multiplex PCR. The sample lists approximately 12,000 clones, roughly nine tenths occurring once. Time point in this sample: pre-treatment baseline. The source was blood, collected from a patient treated with checkpoint blockade. These receptors were obtained from a human donor with melanoma.

The J gene is TRBJ1-2, the V gene TRBV6-6; possibly TRBD1 for D (5 bases). The CDR3 is 14 residues long. V was cut by 2 bases and J by 0 bases, with 7 bases left in between. Germline-derived CDR1 and CDR2 are MNHNY and SVGAGI (reference sequence). This CDR3 reads CASSYTGANYGYTF. For the CDR3, the DNA is TGTGCCAGCAGTTACACAGGAGCTAACTATGGCTACACCTTC.

The rearrangement uses TRBV6-5 and TRBJ2-7; TRBD2 agrees at 10 bases. V shed 6 bases and J 3 bases; nucleotides not matched to a gene: 8. CDR1 is MNHEY, CDR2 SVGAGI, per germline. The CDR3 sequence is 15 residues long. In nucleotides, the CDR3 is TGTGCCAGCAGCCTAACTAGCGGGACGATCTACGAGCAGTACTTC. Its protein is CASSLTSGTIYEQYF.

CDR3 sequence: CASSVEPQGIYGYTF. DNA for the CDR3: TGTGCCAGCAGCGTAGAACCCCAGGGGATCTATGGCTACACCTTC. This rearrangement joins TRBV9 to TRBJ1-2; maybe TRBD1 (6 bases). Germline lookup yields CDR1 SGDLS and CDR2 YYNGEE. CDR3 size: 15 residues. V was clipped by 0 bases and J by 4 bases, with 13 bases between them. The full variable domain, completed using reference TRBV9 and TRBJ1-2, is DSGVTQTPKHLITATGQRVTLRCSPRSGDLSVYWYQQSLDQGLQFLIQYYNGEERAKGNILERFSAQQFPDLHSELNLSSLELGDSALYFCASSVEPQGIYGYTFGSGTRLTVV.

The rearrangement links TRBV6-6 to TRBJ2-3, with 9 nucleotides matching TRBD2. In germline, CDR1 is MNHNY, CDR2 SVGAGI (reference sequence). This CDR3 is built from 15 residues. V was pared by 8 bases and J by 2 bases, with 8 bases of the junction left unmatched. CDR3 sequence: CASGPSGVTTDTQYF. As DNA, the CDR3 is TGTGCCAGCGGTCCTAGCGGGGTAACCACAGATACGCAGTATTTT.

V usage is TRBV2 and J usage is TRBJ1-6, with TRBD1 identical over 7 bases. The trim removed 7 bases at V and 10 bases at J, leaving 10 bases unmatched. Germline CDR1 reads SNHLY; CDR2 reads FYNNEI. The CDR3 runs to 14 residues. The CDR3 bases are TGTGCCAGCACGGGGGACAGCGATTTATCACCCCTCCACTTT. Translating gives CASTGDSDLSPLHF.

The chain joins TRBV19 to TRBJ2-1; D remains ambiguous. CDR1 and CDR2 from the germline V gene are LNHDA and SQIVND (reference sequence). CDR3 length: 13 amino acids. Trimming removed 5 bases from V and 0 bases from J, with 5 bases in between. For the CDR3, the DNA is TGTGCCAGTAGTTATTCCTCCTACAATGAGCAGTTCTTC. The encoded protein is CASSYSSYNEQFF.

V gene TRBV2 combines with J gene TRBJ2-7; TRBD1 agrees at 7 bases. This CDR3 has 15 residues. The germline V gene has CDR1 SNHLY and CDR2 FYNNEI. V lost 6 bases to trimming and J lost 4 bases; unmatched junction nucleotides: 12. CDR3 DNA sequence: TGTGCCAGCAGCGACACAGGGGATCGGAGATACGAGCAGTACTTC. Its protein product is CASSDTGDRRYEQYF.

This rearrangement joins TRBV9 to TRBJ1-3, with 7 bases matching TRBD1. CDR1 and CDR2 (germline): SGDLS, YYNGEE. J gave up 4 bases and V 0 bases, and 4 bases lay outside the gene matches. CDR3 length: 15 residues. The CDR3 here is CASSVGRTGGNTIYF. The DNA of the CDR3 is TGTGCCAGCAGCGTAGGAAGGACAGGAGGAAACACCATATATTTT.

This clone turned up a few times. The chain recombines TRBV6-1 with TRBJ1-5; D not certain. Germline V gene lookup returns CDR1 MNHNS and CDR2 SASEGT. Trimming took off 6 bases at V and 4 bases at J, with 4 bases between the two ends. The CDR3 length is 11 residues. The CDR3 sequence is CASRQNQPQHF. In DNA form, the CDR3 reads TGTGCCAGCAGGCAAAATCAGCCCCAGCATTTT.

The rearrangement links TRBV10-3 to TRBJ2-1, with D possibly matching TRBD2 (5 bases). V lost 2 bases to trimming and J lost 4 bases, with 9 bases between them. The germline V gene encodes CDR1 ENHRY and CDR2 SYGVKD. This CDR3 spans 14 amino acids. The CDR3 DNA is TGTGCCATCAGTGAGCCGGGGATGTACAATGAGCAGTTCTTC. This encodes CAISEPGMYNEQFF.

The chain employs TRBV14 and TRBJ2-2; D unresolved. This CDR3 contains 13 residues. With 1 base removed from V and 5 bases from J, the gap between germline ends came to 5 bases. Germline V gene lookup returns CDR1 SGHDN and CDR2 FVKESK. Here the CDR3 reads CASSQVRTGELFF. The CDR3 DNA sequence: TGTGCCAGCAGCCAAGTCCGAACCGGGGAGCTGTTTTTT.

The genes are TRBV5-4 and TRBJ1-1, with D possibly matching TRBD1 (6 bases). V lost 0 bases to trimming and J lost 0 bases, with 12 bases between them. Germline lookup yields CDR1 SGHNT and CDR2 YYREEE (reference sequence). The CDR3 length is 16 residues. Here the CDR3 reads CASSLGRGNMNTEAFF. The CDR3 DNA reads TGTGCCAGCAGCTTGGGCAGGGGCAACATGAACACTGAAGCTTTCTTT.

The table lists this clone with a count of one. The genes are TRBV12-5 and TRBJ2-5, with unresolved D. CDR1 is LGHNT, CDR2 FRNRAP, per germline. CDR3 length: 18 amino acids. Trimming shortened V by 0 bases and J by 4 bases, and 21 bases separated the two germline ends. CDR3: CASGLVLDGVGLGETQYF. CDR3 DNA: TGTGCTAGTGGTTTGGTATTGGACGGTGTTGGGTTAGGAGAGACCCAGTACTTC. Combining the CDR3 with reference TRBV12-5 and TRBJ2-5 gives the whole variable domain DARVTQTPRHKVTEMGQEVTMRCQPILGHNTVFWYRQTMMQGLELLAYFRNRAPLDDSGMPKDRFSAEMPDATLATLKIQPSEPRDSAVYFCASGLVLDGVGLGETQYFGPGTRLLVL.

This chain connects TRBV5-4 to TRBJ1-5; 9 bases are shared with TRBD1. The V gene's germline CDR1 is SGHNT and CDR2 YYREEE (reference sequence). This CDR3 is 16 amino acids long. Losses at the gene ends were 4 bases for V and 0 bases for J; bases not matched to a gene: 5. The chain's CDR3 is CASSQGTGISNQPQHF. The CDR3 DNA sequence: TGTGCCAGCAGCCAAGGGACAGGGATTAGCAATCAGCCCCAGCATTTT. Full variable domain (missing parts from reference TRBV5-4 and TRBJ1-5): ETGVTQSPTHLIKTRGQQVTLRCSSQSGHNTVSWYQQALGQGPQFIFQYYREEENGRGNFPPRFSGLQFPNYSSELNVNALELDDSALYLCASSQGTGISNQPQHFGDGTRLSIL.

This clone appeared once. V usage is TRBV5-5 and J usage is TRBJ2-7; D is perhaps TRBD1 or TRBD2 (5 bases each). The length of the CDR3 is 16 residues. Germline V gives CDR1 SGHKS, CDR2 YYEKEE (reference sequence). The V gene lost 4 bases and the J gene lost 1 base, with 18 bases spanning the gap. CDR3 nucleotide sequence: TGTGCCAGCAGCCCCTCTCCCGGGACGGTGTCCTACGAGCAGTACTTC. Encoded protein: CASSPSPGTVSYEQYF.

This chain uses TRBV2 with TRBJ2-7; 7 bases are shared with TRBD2. Germline V gives CDR1 SNHLY, CDR2 FYNNEI. V was pared by 5 bases and J by 6 bases, with 4 bases of the junction left unmatched. This CDR3 is built from 12 residues. In DNA form, the CDR3 reads TGTGCCAGCAGTTGGGGGGGTGCCGAGCAGTACTTC. Encoded protein: CASSWGGAEQYF.